The T cell receptor beta chain under discussion was sequenced for a study of metastatic and nonmetastatic thyroid tumors (dated by TCRdb to 2019 to 2021). Some background on the complete study: Repertoires were compared across peripheral blood and tumor or nodule tissue samples from malignant and benign thyroid patients.

This clone was picked up a small number of times. Its target antigen remains unknown. A much larger clonotype is one base distant, so this may be a read error. The protocol used for the library was PCR. TCRdb lists the instrument as Illumina HiSeq 4000. High-throughput sequencing was used to profile the TCR beta-chain CDR3 region of every patient. The original methods were these. The researchers built a classifier to tell apart papillary thyroid cancer patients with distant metastasis, based on CDR3 differences among clinicopathological groups. To measure repertoire diversity the researchers used the Shannon index, while the Morisita-Horn index served to gauge how similar the tumor and blood repertoires were. Using fastp trimming at Q25 and MiXCR clonotype assembly, TCRdb reanalyzed the public sequencing data and kept in-frame beta chains. The V and J calls here are based on TCRdb, not the publication. The sample table contains about 92,000 clones; only one count was recorded for about 16% of them. The ten top clones hold 3.6% of the sample.

No treatment had been received by any patient before thyroid surgery. Using T-cell receptor beta sequencing, the study looked back at clinical samples from patients collected from about 2011 to 2019. Broader findings and caveats from the paper: TCR beta diversity was reported as significantly higher in malignant tumors than in benign nodules, in both blood and tumor samples.

The trim is 4 bases for V and 6 bases for J, with a gap of 22 bases between the germline ends. The germline V gene yields SGHRS for CDR1 and YFSETQ for CDR2. Counted from cysteine to phenylalanine, this CDR3 has 16 amino acids. Only the CDR3 DNA stays, 48 bases, in frame from base 1. The chain joins TRBV5-1 to TRBJ1-1, with TRBD1 perhaps the D gene, on 5 matching bases. Source material: blood. This TCR was recovered from a female donor with papillary thyroid cancer or a benign thyroid nodule (not recorded which). Some clones in this sample may be carry-over from other donors' samples. At the DNA level, the sequence is TGCGCCAGCAGCCCTGGGCTAGGGGCGCGGGACGCTGAAGCTTTCTTT. Its protein product is CASSPGLGARDAEAFF.